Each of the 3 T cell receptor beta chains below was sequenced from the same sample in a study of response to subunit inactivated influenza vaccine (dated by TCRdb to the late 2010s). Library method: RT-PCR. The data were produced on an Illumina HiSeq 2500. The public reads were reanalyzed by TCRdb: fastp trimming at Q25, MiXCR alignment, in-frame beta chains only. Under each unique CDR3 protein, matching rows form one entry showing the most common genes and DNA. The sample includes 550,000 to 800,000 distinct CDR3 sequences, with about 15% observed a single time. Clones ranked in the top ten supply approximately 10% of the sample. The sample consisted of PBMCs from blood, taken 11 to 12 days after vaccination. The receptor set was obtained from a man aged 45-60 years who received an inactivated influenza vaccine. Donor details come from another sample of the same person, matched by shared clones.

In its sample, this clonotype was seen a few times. CDR3 loop: CASRGRGSPGTEAFF. The CDR3 region has the DNA TGTGCCAGCAGGGGGCGGGGCAGCCCGGGGACTGAAGCTTTCTTT. V gene TRBV12-3 or TRBV12-4 combines with J gene TRBJ1-1, with D possibly being TRBD1 (5 bases). CDR3 size: 15 residues. V lost 6 bases and J lost 5, with 19 bases in between.

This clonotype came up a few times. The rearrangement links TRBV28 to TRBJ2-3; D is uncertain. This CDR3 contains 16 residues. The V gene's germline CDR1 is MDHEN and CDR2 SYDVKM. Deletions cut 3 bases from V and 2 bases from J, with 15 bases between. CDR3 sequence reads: CASSFLFLEITDTQYF. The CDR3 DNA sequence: TGTGCCAGCAGTTTTTTGTTTCTGGAAATCACAGATACGCAGTATTTT. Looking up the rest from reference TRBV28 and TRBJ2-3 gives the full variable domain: DVKVTQSSRYLVKRTGEKVFLECVQDMDHENMFWYRQDPGLGLRLIYFSYDVKMKEKGDIPEGYSVSREKKERFSLILESASTNQTSMYLCASSFLFLEITDTQYFGPGTRLTVL.

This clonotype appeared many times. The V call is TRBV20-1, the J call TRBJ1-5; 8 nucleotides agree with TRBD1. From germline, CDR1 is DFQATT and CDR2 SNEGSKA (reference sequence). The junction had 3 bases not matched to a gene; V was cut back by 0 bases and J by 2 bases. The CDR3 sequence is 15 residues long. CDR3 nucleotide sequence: TGCAGTGCTAGAGATGGGGGACAGGGCAATCAGCCCCAGCATTTT. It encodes CSARDGGQGNQPQHF.